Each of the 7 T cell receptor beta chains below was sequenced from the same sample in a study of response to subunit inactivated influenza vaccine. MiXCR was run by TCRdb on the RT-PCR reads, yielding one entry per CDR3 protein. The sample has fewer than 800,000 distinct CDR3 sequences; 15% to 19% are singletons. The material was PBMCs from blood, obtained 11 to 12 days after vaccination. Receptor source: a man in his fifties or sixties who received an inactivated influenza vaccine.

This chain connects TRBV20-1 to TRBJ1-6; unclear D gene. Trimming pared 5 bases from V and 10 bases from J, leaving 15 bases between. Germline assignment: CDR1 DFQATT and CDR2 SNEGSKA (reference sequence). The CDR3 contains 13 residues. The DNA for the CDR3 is TGCAGTGCTCAGGACTTCCTTGACTCACCCCTCCACTTT. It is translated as CSAQDFLDSPLHF.

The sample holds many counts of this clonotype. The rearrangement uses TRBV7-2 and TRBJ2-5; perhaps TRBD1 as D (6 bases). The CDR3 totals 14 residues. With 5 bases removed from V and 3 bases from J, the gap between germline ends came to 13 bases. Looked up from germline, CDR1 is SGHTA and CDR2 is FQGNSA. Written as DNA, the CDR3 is TGTGCCAGCAGCGGGGGCCCGGTTAAAGAGACCCAGTACTTC. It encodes CASSGGPVKETQYF.

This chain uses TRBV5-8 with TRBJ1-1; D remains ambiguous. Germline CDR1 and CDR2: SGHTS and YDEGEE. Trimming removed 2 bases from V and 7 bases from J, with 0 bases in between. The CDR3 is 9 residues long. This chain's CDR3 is CASSFEAFF. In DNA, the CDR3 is TGTGCCAGCAGCTTTGAAGCTTTCTTT.

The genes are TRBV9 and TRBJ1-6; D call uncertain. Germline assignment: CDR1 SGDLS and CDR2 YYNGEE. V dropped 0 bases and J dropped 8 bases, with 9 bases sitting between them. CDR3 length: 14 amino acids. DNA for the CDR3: TGTGCCAGCAGCGTAGCAGTTGCTGATTCACCCCTCCACTTT. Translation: CASSVAVADSPLHF.

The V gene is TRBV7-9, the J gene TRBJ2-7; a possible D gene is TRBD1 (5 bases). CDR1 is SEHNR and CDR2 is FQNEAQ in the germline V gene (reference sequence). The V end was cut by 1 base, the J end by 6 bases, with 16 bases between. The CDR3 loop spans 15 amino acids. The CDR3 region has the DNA TGTGCCAGCAGCTTAGGGGGTGGGGCATCGGGCGAGCAGTACTTC. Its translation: CASSLGGGASGEQYF.

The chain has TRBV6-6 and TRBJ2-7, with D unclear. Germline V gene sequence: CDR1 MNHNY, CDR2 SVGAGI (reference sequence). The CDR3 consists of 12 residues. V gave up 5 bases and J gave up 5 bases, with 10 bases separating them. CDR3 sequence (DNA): TGTGCCAGCAGTAGGGTTATTGACGAGCAGTACTTC. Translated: CASSRVIDEQYF.

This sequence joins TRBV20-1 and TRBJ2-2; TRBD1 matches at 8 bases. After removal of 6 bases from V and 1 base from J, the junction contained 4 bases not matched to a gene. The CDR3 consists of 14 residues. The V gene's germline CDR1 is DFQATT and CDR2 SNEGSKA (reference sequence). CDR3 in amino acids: CSAAGTGNTGELFF. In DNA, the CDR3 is TGCAGTGCCGCCGGGACAGGGAACACCGGGGAGCTGTTTTTT.